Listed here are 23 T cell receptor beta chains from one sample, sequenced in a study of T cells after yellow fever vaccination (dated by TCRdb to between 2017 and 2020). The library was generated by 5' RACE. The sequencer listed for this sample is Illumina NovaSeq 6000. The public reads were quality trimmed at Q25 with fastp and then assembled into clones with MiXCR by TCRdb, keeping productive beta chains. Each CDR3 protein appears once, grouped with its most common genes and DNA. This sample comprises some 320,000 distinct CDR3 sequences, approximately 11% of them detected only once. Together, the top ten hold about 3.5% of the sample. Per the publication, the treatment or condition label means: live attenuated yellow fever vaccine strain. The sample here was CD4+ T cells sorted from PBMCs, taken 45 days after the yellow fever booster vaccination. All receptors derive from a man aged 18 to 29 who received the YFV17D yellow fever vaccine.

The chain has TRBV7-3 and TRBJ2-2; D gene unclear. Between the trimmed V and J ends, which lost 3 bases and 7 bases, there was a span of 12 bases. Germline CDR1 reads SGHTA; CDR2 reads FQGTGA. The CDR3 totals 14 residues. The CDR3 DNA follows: TGTGCCAGCAGCTTTAGCTCTGGTGGCGGGGAGCTGTTTTTT. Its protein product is CASSFSSGGGELFF.

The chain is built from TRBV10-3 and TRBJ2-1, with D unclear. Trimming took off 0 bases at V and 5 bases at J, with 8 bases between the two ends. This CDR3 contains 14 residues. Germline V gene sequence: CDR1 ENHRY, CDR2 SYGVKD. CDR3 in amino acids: CAISESSTDNEQFF. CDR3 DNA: TGTGCCATCAGTGAGTCGAGTACAGACAATGAGCAGTTCTTC.

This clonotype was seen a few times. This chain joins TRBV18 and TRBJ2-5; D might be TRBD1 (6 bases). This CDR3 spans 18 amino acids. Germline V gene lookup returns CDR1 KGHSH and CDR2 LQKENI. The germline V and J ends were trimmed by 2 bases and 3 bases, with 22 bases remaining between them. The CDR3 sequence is CASSPIGPRAGVKETQYF. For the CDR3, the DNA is TGTGCCAGCTCACCAATTGGACCCCGGGCAGGGGTTAAAGAGACCCAGTACTTC.

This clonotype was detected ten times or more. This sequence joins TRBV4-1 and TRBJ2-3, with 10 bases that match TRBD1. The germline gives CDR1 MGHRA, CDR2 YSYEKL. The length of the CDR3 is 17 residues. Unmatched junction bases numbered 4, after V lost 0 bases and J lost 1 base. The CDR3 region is CASSQDRGTGGTDTQYF. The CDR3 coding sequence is TGCGCCAGCAGCCAAGATCGTGGGACAGGGGGCACAGATACGCAGTATTTT.

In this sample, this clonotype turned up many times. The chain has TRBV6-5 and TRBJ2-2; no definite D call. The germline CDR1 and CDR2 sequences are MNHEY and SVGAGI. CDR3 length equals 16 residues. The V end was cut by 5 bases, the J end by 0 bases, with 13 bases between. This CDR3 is CASSSRRLANTGELFF. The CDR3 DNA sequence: TGTGCCAGCAGTAGTAGAAGGTTGGCGAACACCGGGGAGCTGTTTTTT.

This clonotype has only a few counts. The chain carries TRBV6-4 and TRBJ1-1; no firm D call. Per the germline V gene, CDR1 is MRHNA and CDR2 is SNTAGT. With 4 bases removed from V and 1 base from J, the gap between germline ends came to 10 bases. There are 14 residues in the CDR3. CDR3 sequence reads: CASSGSPGNTEAFF. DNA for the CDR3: TGTGCCAGCAGTGGGTCCCCGGGGAACACTGAAGCTTTCTTT.

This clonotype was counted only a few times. The CDR3 nucleotides are TGTGCCAGCAGCCCGTCGAGAAGCGGTCTGTCTGATACGCAGTATTTT. It encodes CASSPSRSGLSDTQYF. The rearrangement uses TRBV7-6 and TRBJ2-3, with D perhaps TRBD2 (5 bases). With 5 bases removed from V and 6 bases from J, the gap between germline ends came to 21 bases. Germline CDR1 reads SGHVS; CDR2 reads FNYEAQ. The CDR3 extends over 16 amino acids.

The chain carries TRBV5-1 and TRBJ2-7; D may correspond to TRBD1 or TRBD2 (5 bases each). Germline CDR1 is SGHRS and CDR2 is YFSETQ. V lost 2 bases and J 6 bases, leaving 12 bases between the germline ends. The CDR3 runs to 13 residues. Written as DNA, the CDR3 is TGCGCCAGCAGCTTATCTGGGGCGGGCGAGCAGTACTTC. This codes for CASSLSGAGEQYF.

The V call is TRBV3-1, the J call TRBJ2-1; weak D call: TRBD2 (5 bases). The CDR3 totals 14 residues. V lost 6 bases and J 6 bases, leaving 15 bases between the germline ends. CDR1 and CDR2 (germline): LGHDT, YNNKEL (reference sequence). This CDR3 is CASSTTSGSNEQFF. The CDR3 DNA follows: TGTGCCAGCAGTACTACTTCGGGGTCCAATGAGCAGTTCTTC.

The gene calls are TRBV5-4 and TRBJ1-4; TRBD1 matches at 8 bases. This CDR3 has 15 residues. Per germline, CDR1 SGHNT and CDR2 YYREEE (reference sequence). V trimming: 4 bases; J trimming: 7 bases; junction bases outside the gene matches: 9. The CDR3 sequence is CASSPGQGNREKLFF. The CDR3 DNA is TGTGCCAGCAGCCCCGGACAGGGTAATCGTGAAAAACTGTTTTTT.

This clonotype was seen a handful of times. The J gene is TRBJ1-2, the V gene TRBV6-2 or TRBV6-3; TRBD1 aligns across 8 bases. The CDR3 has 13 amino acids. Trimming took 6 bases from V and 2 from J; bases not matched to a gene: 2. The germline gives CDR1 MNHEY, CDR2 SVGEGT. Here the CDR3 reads CASRTGGNYGYTF. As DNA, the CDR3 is TGTGCCAGCAGAACAGGGGGGAACTATGGCTACACCTTC.

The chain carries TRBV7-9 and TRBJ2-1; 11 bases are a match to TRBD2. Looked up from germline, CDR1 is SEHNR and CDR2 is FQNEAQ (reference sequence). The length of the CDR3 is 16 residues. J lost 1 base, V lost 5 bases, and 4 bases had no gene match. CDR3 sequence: CASSRLAGGSYNEQFF. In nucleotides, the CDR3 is TGTGCCAGCAGCAGGCTAGCGGGGGGATCCTACAATGAGCAGTTCTTC.

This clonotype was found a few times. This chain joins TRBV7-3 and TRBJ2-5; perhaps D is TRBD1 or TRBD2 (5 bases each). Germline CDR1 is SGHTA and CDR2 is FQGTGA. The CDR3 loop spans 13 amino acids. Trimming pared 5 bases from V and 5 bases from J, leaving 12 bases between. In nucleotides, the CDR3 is TGTGCCAGCAGCCCTGGGACCGGCGAGACCCAGTACTTC. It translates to CASSPGTGETQYF.

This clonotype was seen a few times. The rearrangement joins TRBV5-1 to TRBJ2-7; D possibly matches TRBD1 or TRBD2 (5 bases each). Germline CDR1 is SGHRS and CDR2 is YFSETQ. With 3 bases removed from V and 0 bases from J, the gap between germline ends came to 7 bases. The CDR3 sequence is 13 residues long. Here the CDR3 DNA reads TGCGCCAGCAGCTGGGACCCCTCCTACGAGCAGTACTTC. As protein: CASSWDPSYEQYF. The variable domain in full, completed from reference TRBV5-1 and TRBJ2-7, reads KAGVTQTPRYLIKTRGQQVTLSCSPISGHRSVSWYQQTPGQGLQFLFEYFSETQRNKGNFPGRFSGRQFSNSRSEMNVSTLELGDSALYLCASSWDPSYEQYFGPGTRLTVT.

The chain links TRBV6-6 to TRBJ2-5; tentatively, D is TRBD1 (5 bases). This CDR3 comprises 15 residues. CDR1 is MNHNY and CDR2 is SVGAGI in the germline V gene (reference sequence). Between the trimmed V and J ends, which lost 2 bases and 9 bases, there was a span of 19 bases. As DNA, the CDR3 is TGTGCCAGCAGTTACAGGGGTGCGGCAATTATGGCCCAGTACTTC. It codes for CASSYRGAAIMAQYF.

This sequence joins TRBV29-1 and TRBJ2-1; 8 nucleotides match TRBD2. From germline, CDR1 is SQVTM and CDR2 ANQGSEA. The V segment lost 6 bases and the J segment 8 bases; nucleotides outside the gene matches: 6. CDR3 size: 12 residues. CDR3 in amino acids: CSVPGGNDEQFF. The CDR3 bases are TGCAGCGTCCCGGGGGGGAACGATGAGCAGTTCTTC.

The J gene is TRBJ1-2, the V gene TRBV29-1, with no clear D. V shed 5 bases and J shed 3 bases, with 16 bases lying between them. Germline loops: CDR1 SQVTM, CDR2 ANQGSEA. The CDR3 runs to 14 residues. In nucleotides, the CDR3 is TGCAGCGTTTCACGGGCCCCAGAGTACTATGGCTACACCTTC. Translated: CSVSRAPEYYGYTF.

CDR3 in DNA: TGTGCCAGCAGCTACCGACAGGGGAAAACTTACGAGCAGTACGTC. Encoded protein: CASSYRQGKTYEQYV. V usage is TRBV5-5 and J usage is TRBJ2-7; 8 positions agree with TRBD1. CDR1 is SGHKS, CDR2 YYEKEE, per germline (reference sequence). V shed 3 bases and J 4 bases; nucleotides not matched to a gene: 9. There are 15 residues in the CDR3.

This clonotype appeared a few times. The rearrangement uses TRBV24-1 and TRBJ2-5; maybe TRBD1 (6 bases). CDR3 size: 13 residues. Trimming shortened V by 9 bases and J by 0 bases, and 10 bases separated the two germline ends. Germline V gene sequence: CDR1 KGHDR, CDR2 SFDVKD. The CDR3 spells CATAQGNQETQYF. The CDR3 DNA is TGTGCCACCGCTCAGGGGAACCAAGAGACCCAGTACTTC.

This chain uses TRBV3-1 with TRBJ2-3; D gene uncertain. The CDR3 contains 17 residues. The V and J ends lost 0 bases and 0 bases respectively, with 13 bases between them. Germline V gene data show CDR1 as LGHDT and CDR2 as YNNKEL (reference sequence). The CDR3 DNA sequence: TGTGCCAGCAGCCAAGATCGGCAGGCGCCTAGCACAGATACGCAGTATTTT. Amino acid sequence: CASSQDRQAPSTDTQYF.

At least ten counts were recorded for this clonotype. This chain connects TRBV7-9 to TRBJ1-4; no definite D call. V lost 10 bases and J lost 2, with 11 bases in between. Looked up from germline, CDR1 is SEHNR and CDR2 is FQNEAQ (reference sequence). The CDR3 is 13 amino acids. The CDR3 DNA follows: TGTGCCACCGATGGGCCCACTAATGAAAAACTGTTTTTT. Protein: CATDGPTNEKLFF.

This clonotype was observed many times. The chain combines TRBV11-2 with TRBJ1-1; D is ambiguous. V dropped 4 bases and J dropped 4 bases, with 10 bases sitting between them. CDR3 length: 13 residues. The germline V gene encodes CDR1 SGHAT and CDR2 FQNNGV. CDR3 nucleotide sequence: TGTGCCAGCAGCTCAGATCGGGGCACTGAAGCTTTCTTT. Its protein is CASSSDRGTEAFF. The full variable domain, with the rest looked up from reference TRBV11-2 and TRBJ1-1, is EAGVAQSPRYKIIEKRQSVAFWCNPISGHATLYWYQQILGQGPKLLIQFQNNGVVDDSQLPKDRFSAERLKGVDSTLKIQPAKLEDSAVYLCASSSDRGTEAFFGQGTRLTVV.

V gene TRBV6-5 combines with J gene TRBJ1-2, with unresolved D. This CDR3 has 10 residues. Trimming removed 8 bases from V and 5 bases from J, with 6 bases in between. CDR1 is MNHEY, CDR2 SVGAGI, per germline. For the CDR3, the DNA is TGTGCCAGCTGGGCGTATGGCTACACCTTC. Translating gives CASWAYGYTF.